These T cell receptor beta chains were read from a single sample in a study of CD8 T cells in ankylosing spondylitis. A single record per CDR3 protein comes from TCRdb applying MiXCR to the 5' RACE reads. This table holds about 250,000 distinct CDR3 sequences, approximately 8% found once. The sample comprised blood, either unsorted or a sorted T cell fraction (not recorded which). The receptors originated from a female donor with ankylosing spondylitis or in good health (not recorded which). CDR3s include the opening cysteine and the closing phenylalanine or tryptophan. A D gene is named only where the DNA matches it firmly. The size entry is marked missing in some rows and otherwise reads once, few, many or a size class.

j_gene,abundance,v_gene,d_gene,len,CDR3nt,CDR3aa
TRBJ2-7,few,TRBV20-1,TRBD1,15,TGCAGTGCTTCGGACAGGACGGGGCTAACCTACGAGCAGTACTTC,CSASDRTGLTYEQYF
TRBJ2-1,few,TRBV7-6,TRBD2,18,TGTGCCAGCAGCTATCTAGCGGGAGGTGCCTACCCATACAATGAGCAGTTCTTC,CASSYLAGGAYPYNEQFF
TRBJ1-2,many,TRBV5-1,TRBD1,16,TGCGCCAGCAGCTTGGCAACGCCACAGGGGAGGAATGGCTACACCTTC,CASSLATPQGRNGYTF
TRBJ2-7,many,TRBV3-1,NA,15,TGTGCCAGCAGCCCTCCGGGACCGATGTTTCACGAGCAGTACTTC,CASSPPGPMFHEQYF
TRBJ1-1,many,TRBV6-5,NA,15,TGTGCCAGCAGTTTTCGTGGGACTGCGAACACTGAAGCTTTCTTT,CASSFRGTANTEAFF
TRBJ2-6,few,TRBV9,NA,18,TGTGCCAGCAGCGTATTGGATAGAGCGTGGTCTGGGGCCAACGTCCTGACTTTC,CASSVLDRAWSGANVLTF
TRBJ1-2,NA,TRBV28,NA,14,TGTGCCAGCAGTTACGGAGGGACACACTATGGCTACACCTTC,CASSYGGTHYGYTF
TRBJ2-7,many,TRBV3-1,NA,15,TGTGCCAGCAGCCAGAGGGTCGAGAACTCCTACGAGCAGTACTTC,CASSQRVENSYEQYF
TRBJ1-1,many,TRBV19,NA,15,TGTGCCAGTAGTATTTCTCGGCGAGGGATCACTGAAGCTTTCTTT,CASSISRRGITEAFF
TRBJ1-2,many,TRBV6-2/TRBV6-3,NA,12,TGTGCCAGCAGTTCCGGAGGGAAGGGCTACACCTTC,CASSSGGKGYTF
TRBJ2-7,NA,TRBV11-2,NA,13,TGTGCCAGCAGCTTTAATCAGGACTACGAGCAGTACTTC,CASSFNQDYEQYF
TRBJ2-1,NA,TRBV11-2,TRBD1,16,TGTGCCAGCAGCTTAGATCGGGGACGAGGGGGCGATGAGCAGTTCTTC,CASSLDRGRGGDEQFF
TRBJ2-3,many,TRBV11-2,NA,16,TGTGCCAGCAGCTTTAGTATCAGCGGGAGCACAGATACGCAGTATTTT,CASSFSISGSTDTQYF
TRBJ1-6,many,TRBV28,NA,12,TGTGCCAGCAGTACCCCACGTTCACCCCTCCACTTT,CASSTPRSPLHF
TRBJ1-1,many,TRBV10-3,NA,13,TGTGCCATCAGCCCTGGCGGGGGCACTGAAGCTTTCTTT,CAISPGGGTEAFF
TRBJ2-3,many,TRBV4-2,TRBD2,16,TGTGCCAGCAGCCAAACTAGCGGGGCCGGAACAGATACGCAGTATTTT,CASSQTSGAGTDTQYF
TRBJ2-5,many,TRBV5-5,TRBD2,14,TGTGCCAGCAGCTTGACACGACTAGCAGAGACCCAGTACTTC,CASSLTRLAETQYF
TRBJ2-7,many,TRBV6-2/TRBV6-3,NA,14,TGTGCCAGCCTGCCCCGGACTCCTTGGTACGAGCAGTACTTC,CASLPRTPWYEQYF
TRBJ2-7,many,TRBV29-1,NA,11,TGCAGCGTTACAGGCCCCAACGAGCAGTACTTC,CSVTGPNEQYF
TRBJ1-1,NA,TRBV19,NA,13,TGTGCCAGCGGGGAGGGGGGGTACACTGAAGCTTTCTTT,CASGEGGYTEAFF
TRBJ2-7,many,TRBV6-2/TRBV6-3,TRBD1,14,TGTGCCAGCACCCGTGACAGGGAACTGGGGGAGCAGTACTTC,CASTRDRELGEQYF
TRBJ2-1,many,TRBV4-2,TRBD2,16,TGTGCCAGCAGCCACTCGGTAGCGGGAGCCACCAATGAGCAGTTCTTC,CASSHSVAGATNEQFF
TRBJ2-3,many,TRBV5-1,NA,14,TGCGCCAGCAGCTTGCAGGGAATTACAGATACGCAGTATTTT,CASSLQGITDTQYF
TRBJ2-7,many,TRBV4-3,NA,15,TGCGCCAGCAGCCAAGACCATTGGGCCTCCTACGAGCAGTACTTC,CASSQDHWASYEQYF
TRBJ1-2,many,TRBV29-1,TRBD1,15,TGCAGCGTTGAGGCAGGGGGGAACTCGGACTATGGCTACACCTTC,CSVEAGGNSDYGYTF
TRBJ2-6,NA,TRBV7-6,TRBD1,17,TGTGCCAGCAGCCCGGGGACAGGGACCTCTGGGGCCAACGTCCTGACTTTC,CASSPGTGTSGANVLTF
TRBJ2-7,NA,TRBV7-6,TRBD2,13,TGTGCCAGCAGCTTAGCAACTAGCGGGAATAAGTACTTC,CASSLATSGNKYF
TRBJ2-3,many,TRBV3-1,TRBD2,15,TGTGCCAGCAGCCAAGGTCGGGAGGCTCGGGGTACGCAGTATTTT,CASSQGREARGTQYF
TRBJ2-1,many,TRBV20-1,NA,13,TGCAGTGCTAGACCGACGAGGTACAATGAGCAGTTCTTC,CSARPTRYNEQFF
TRBJ2-1,NA,TRBV19,TRBD2,15,TGTGCCAGTAAGCGCTCGGGACTAGGAAACAATGAGCAGTTCTTC,CASKRSGLGNNEQFF
TRBJ2-1,many,TRBV5-1,TRBD1,15,TGCGCCAGCAGCTTGGCGGCAGGGGGCGGGAATGAGCAGTTCTTC,CASSLAAGGGNEQFF
TRBJ2-6,many,TRBV24-1,NA,15,TGTGCCACCAGTGATCCGAGATCTGGGGCCAACGTCCTGACTTTC,CATSDPRSGANVLTF
TRBJ2-1,once,TRBV24-1,NA,16,TGTGCCACCAGTGACCGTACTACCGGGAGTAACAATGAGCAGTTCTTC,CATSDRTTGSNNEQFF
TRBJ2-7,few,TRBV20-1,NA,12,TGCAGTGCTAGAGATTTCAGTTACGAGCAGTACTTC,CSARDFSYEQYF
TRBJ2-7,many,TRBV20-1,NA,14,TGCAGTGCTAGTGGCAGGCTGAACTCCTACGAGCAGTACTTC,CSASGRLNSYEQYF
TRBJ2-5,few,TRBV11-2,NA,11,TGTGCCAGCAGCTTGGCCGGGACCCAGTACTTC,CASSLAGTQYF
TRBJ2-5,many,TRBV29-1,NA,13,TGCAGCGTCTCACCGGGGGTACAAGAGACCCAGTACTTC,CSVSPGVQETQYF
TRBJ1-5,NA,TRBV30,TRBD1,13,TGTGCCTGGAGCCGGGACAGCTATCAGCCCCAGCATTTT,CAWSRDSYQPQHF
TRBJ2-1,NA,TRBV3-1,NA,15,TGTGCCAGCAGCTCCCGGCCTCTCCCCTACAATGAGCAGTTCTTC,CASSSRPLPYNEQFF
TRBJ2-3,many,TRBV28,NA,14,TGTGCCAGCAGTCTCCTGGGAGAGGCAGATACGCAGTATTTT,CASSLLGEADTQYF
TRBJ1-4,many,TRBV7-9,NA,14,TGTGCCAGCAGCTTAAACCATGAGGAAGAAAAACTGTTTTTT,CASSLNHEEEKLFF
TRBJ1-5,many,TRBV28,NA,16,TGTGCCAGCAGTCCGACCGTACGGGGGCCGCTGGGGCCCCAGCATTTT,CASSPTVRGPLGPQHF
TRBJ1-5,few,TRBV20-1,NA,14,TGCAGTGCTCTCCCACCGGGCCCGGGGGAGCCCCAGCATTTT,CSALPPGPGEPQHF
TRBJ1-1,many,TRBV10-3,NA,12,TGTGCCATCAGTGAAGGGGACCCTCAAGCTTTCTTT,CAISEGDPQAFF
TRBJ2-1,few,TRBV4-3,NA,12,TGCGCCAGCAGCCAAGCCGGAAATGAGCAGTTCTTC,CASSQAGNEQFF
TRBJ1-2,many,TRBV4-2,NA,16,TGTGCCAGCAGCCAAGATATGGCGGGGTTGGAGGATGGCTACACCTTC,CASSQDMAGLEDGYTF
TRBJ2-5,many,TRBV7-2,TRBD2,13,TGTGCCAGCAGGCAACTAGCGGCGGAGACCCAGTACTTC,CASRQLAAETQYF
TRBJ2-5,few,TRBV19,TRBD2,16,TGTGCCAGTAGTACGATCGGACTAGCGGGAGGAGAGACCCAGTACTTC,CASSTIGLAGGETQYF
TRBJ1-2,many,TRBV5-1,NA,14,TGCGCCAGCAGCTCCGACAGGAAGGTGTATGGCTACACCTTC,CASSSDRKVYGYTF
TRBJ1-1,many,TRBV7-8,NA,14,TGTGCCAGCAGCTTAGGCCACAAAGGAGGTGAAGCTTTCTTT,CASSLGHKGGEAFF
TRBJ2-7,many,TRBV12-3/TRBV12-4,NA,14,TGTGCCAGCAGTTTAGGGACTCCCAAGGACGAGCAGTACTTC,CASSLGTPKDEQYF
TRBJ1-5,many,TRBV18,NA,15,TGTGCCAGCTCACCAATTTCGGGGTCGGATCAGCCCCAGCATTTT,CASSPISGSDQPQHF
TRBJ1-1,few,TRBV7-9,NA,13,TGTGCCAGCAGCTTATTGCAGAACACTGAAGCTTTCTTT,CASSLLQNTEAFF
TRBJ1-5,many,TRBV28,NA,12,TGTGCCGTCGAGTCGGGCAATCAGCCCCAGCATTTT,CAVESGNQPQHF
TRBJ1-2,many,TRBV20-1,NA,13,TGCAGTGCTTCTTCGGACGGCAACTATGGCTACACCTTC,CSASSDGNYGYTF